The next 26 T cell receptor beta chains were all read from a single sample in a study of blood T cells in healthy people across ages. A sample-barcoded 5' primer and a J-beta primer mix were used in a second PCR of about 7 to 11 cycles. TCRdb passed the 5' RACE reads through MiXCR, listing each CDR3 protein once. Of 1.2 million to 1.5 million distinct CDR3 sequences listed, approximately 42% are singletons. Sequenced material: blood. The receptors here all came from a woman in her late teens or twenties in good health.

On this clonotype: One base away lies a much larger clone, so this may be a sequencing read error. The gene calls are TRBV10-3 and TRBJ1-2, with D perhaps matching TRBD1 (6 bases). Germline V gene lookup returns CDR1 ENHRY and CDR2 SYGVKD. This CDR3 comprises 14 residues. The V end lost 3 bases, the J end lost 4 bases, and 12 bases lay between the germline ends. The chain's CDR3 is CAISDTGTLYGYTF. CDR3 DNA sequence: TGTGCCATCAGTGACACCGGGACACTCTATGGCTACACCTTC.

This clonotype showed up many times. This chain connects TRBV20-1 to TRBJ2-7; D might be TRBD2 (6 bases). The CDR3 covers 14 residues. Germline V gene data show CDR1 as DFQATT and CDR2 as SNEGSKA (reference sequence). V was pared by 3 bases and J by 2 bases, with 14 bases between. CDR3: CSASGGEFAYEQYF. The CDR3 DNA follows: TGCAGTGCTAGTGGAGGGGAGTTCGCCTACGAGCAGTACTTC.

This chain's CDR3 is CATSIKSARYQETQYF. The CDR3 bases are TGTGCCACCAGCATCAAATCAGCGAGGTACCAAGAGACCCAGTACTTC. The rearrangement links TRBV15 to TRBJ2-5; no definite D call. The germline V gene encodes CDR1 LNHNV and CDR2 YYDKDF (reference sequence). Between the trimmed V and J ends, which lost 4 bases and 0 bases, there was a span of 15 bases. The CDR3 has 16 residues.

This chain connects TRBV18 to TRBJ2-3; D is unclear. CDR1 is KGHSH, CDR2 LQKENI, per germline. V shed 0 bases and J shed 5 bases, with 9 bases lying between them. The CDR3 has 14 residues. The CDR3, as DNA: TGTGCCAGCTCACCACCGCTAGTCGAAGATACGCAGTATTTT. This codes for CASSPPLVEDTQYF.

The chain is built from TRBV20-1 and TRBJ2-5; D gene ambiguous. This CDR3 has 13 amino acids. The germline V gene has CDR1 DFQATT and CDR2 SNEGSKA (reference sequence). Trimming removed 6 bases at V and 4 bases at J, with 15 bases between. CDR3 coding DNA: TGCAGTGCCCGTCCGGACGGAGTAGAGACCCAGTACTTC. Translated, it gives CSARPDGVETQYF.

The chain employs TRBV7-7 and TRBJ2-5, with D perhaps being TRBD1 or TRBD2 (6 bases each). CDR3 length equals 14 residues. Germline V gives CDR1 SSHAT, CDR2 FNYEAQ (reference sequence). Trimming stripped 4 bases from V and 11 bases from J, with 20 bases between. CDR3 sequence: CASSSSGAIGEQYF. The CDR3 nucleotides are TGTGCCAGCAGCTCATCGGGGGCCATCGGTGAGCAGTACTTC. The variable domain in full, with the rest retrieved from reference TRBV7-7 and TRBJ2-5, is GAGVSQSPRYKVTKRGQDVTLRCDPISSHATLYWYQQALGQGPEFLTYFNYEAQPDKSGLPSDRFSAERPEGSISTLTIQRTEQRDSAMYRCASSSSGAIGEQYFGPGTRLLVL.

The V gene is TRBV20-1, the J gene TRBJ2-3; possible D gene TRBD2, 6 bases. Germline assignment: CDR1 DFQATT and CDR2 SNEGSKA (reference sequence). Trimming took off 3 bases at V and 4 bases at J, with 17 bases between the two ends. This CDR3 region has 15 residues. DNA for the CDR3: TGCAGTGCTAGCGAGCGGGTGAAAGACGCAGATACGCAGTATTTT. Residues: CSASERVKDADTQYF.

In regard to this clonotype: A much larger clone lies one base from this, so it may be a read error. The chain links TRBV7-9 to TRBJ2-7; D uncertain. Germline CDR1 SEHNR, CDR2 FQNEAQ (reference sequence). There are 14 residues in the CDR3. In DNA, the CDR3 is TGTACCAGCAGTCTAAATGTCCTCTCCTACGAGCAGTACTTC. Amino acid sequence: CTSSLNVLSYEQYF.

The rearrangement links TRBV20-1 to TRBJ2-3; D is ambiguous. Germline loops: CDR1 DFQATT, CDR2 SNEGSKA (reference sequence). Deletions cut 5 bases from V and 0 bases from J, with 12 bases between. The CDR3 extends over 14 amino acids. The DNA for the CDR3 is TGCAGTGCTCCTAGGCAGCCTAGCACAGATACGCAGTATTTT. It specifies CSAPRQPSTDTQYF.

About this clonotype itself: Its ends do not fully match the called genes, so a read error is possible. The chain joins TRBV6-5 to TRBJ1-2, with a possible D match to TRBD1 (6 bases). Germline V gene data show CDR1 as MNHEY and CDR2 as SVGAGI. The CDR3 contains 14 residues. CDR3 coding DNA: TGTGCCGGCAGATGGATGACAGGAGACTATGGCTACACCTTC. It specifies CAGRWMTGDYGYTF.

This chain connects TRBV7-3 to TRBJ1-4; 8 nucleotides align to TRBD1. This CDR3 has 15 residues. In germline, CDR1 is SGHTA, CDR2 FQGTGA. The V and J ends lost 5 bases and 5 bases, in that order; junction bases with no gene match: 7. The CDR3 sequence is CASSAGQGLNEKLFF. The DNA for the CDR3 is TGTGCCAGCAGCGCCGGACAGGGTCTAAATGAAAAACTGTTTTTT.

In this sample, this clonotype turned up a few times. The chain employs TRBV12-3 or TRBV12-4 and TRBJ2-5; D gene unclear. CDR3 size: 13 residues. Trimming took off 4 bases at V and 7 bases at J, with 13 bases between the two ends. CDR3: CASSYLGLVTQYF. CDR3 nucleotides: TGTGCCAGCAGTTATCTGGGTTTGGTGACCCAGTACTTC.

This clonotype was recorded a few times. The gene calls are TRBV12-3 or TRBV12-4 and TRBJ2-7; 8 nucleotides align to TRBD2. The CDR3 extends over 15 amino acids. The V segment lost 5 bases and the J segment 7 bases; nucleotides outside the gene matches: 13. CDR3 coding DNA: TGTGCCAGCAGTGAAAGCGGGAGAAGCGGGAATGAGCAGTACTTC. It yields the protein CASSESGRSGNEQYF.

In this sample, this clonotype turned up a few times. The J gene is TRBJ1-2, the V gene TRBV13; maybe TRBD1 (6 bases). The length of the CDR3 is 16 residues. Trimming took 4 bases from V and 6 from J, leaving 21 bases between them. CDR1 is PRHDT and CDR2 is FYEKMQ in the germline V gene (reference sequence). The CDR3 region has the DNA TGTGCCAGCAGCTCAGGCGGCAGGGGTCAGAACGATGGCTACACCTTC. Its translation: CASSSGGRGQNDGYTF.

The gene calls are TRBV27 and TRBJ1-2; 7 bases are shared with TRBD1. This CDR3 comprises 17 residues. Germline V lookup: CDR1 MNHEY, CDR2 SMNVEV (reference sequence). The J segment lost 5 bases and the V segment lost 0 bases, leaving 12 bases of the junction unmatched. The CDR3 DNA is TGTGCCAGCAGTTTATCGTTTGGCGGCGGCAGGGGGTATGGCTACACCTTC. It encodes CASSLSFGGGRGYGYTF.

This rearrangement joins TRBV20-1 to TRBJ2-1; 9 bases align to TRBD2. This CDR3 is 14 amino acids long. The J segment lost 5 bases and the V segment lost 3 bases, leaving 5 bases of the junction unmatched. Germline V lookup: CDR1 DFQATT, CDR2 SNEGSKA (reference sequence). For the CDR3, the DNA is TGCAGTGCTAGCGCGGCTAGCGGGAACAATGAGCAGTTCTTC. Translating it yields CSASAASGNNEQFF.

This clonotype was counted only a few times. The chain employs TRBV5-1 and TRBJ2-5; TRBD1 or TRBD2 may be the D gene (5 bases each). Germline CDR1 reads SGHRS; CDR2 reads YFSETQ. This CDR3 region has 14 residues. V shed 4 bases and J shed 4 bases, with 14 bases lying between them. CDR3 amino acids: CASSRGTLGETQYF. The DNA for the CDR3 is TGCGCCAGCAGCCGAGGGACCCTTGGAGAGACCCAGTACTTC.

The chain links TRBV6-1 to TRBJ2-7; D perhaps matches TRBD1 (6 bases). V was cut by 6 bases and J by 3 bases, with 18 bases left in between. Germline loops: CDR1 MNHNS, CDR2 SASEGT. The CDR3 sequence is 15 residues long. The DNA for the CDR3 is TGTGCCAGCAGCACAACAGGGCTGAGATACTACGAGCAGTACTTC. Amino acids: CASSTTGLRYYEQYF.

The rearrangement joins TRBV29-1 to TRBJ2-1, with D tentatively TRBD1 or TRBD2 (5 bases each). V lost 8 bases and J lost 10, with 21 bases in between. This CDR3 spans 13 amino acids. Germline CDR1 is SQVTM and CDR2 is ANQGSEA. CDR3 nucleotide sequence: TGCAGCTGTGGGACGGGGCTAGCCGGGGAGCAGTTCTTC. Amino acids: CSCGTGLAGEQFF.

The chain uses TRBV11-2 and TRBJ2-1; D is possibly TRBD1 or TRBD2 (5 bases each). The J call could be wrong; TRBJ2-7 is a better fit for the DNA end. Germline V gene data show CDR1 as SGHAT and CDR2 as FQNNGV. This CDR3 comprises 13 residues. Here the CDR3 DNA reads TGTGCCTATAGAGAGGGGCCCTACAATGAGCAGTACTTC. Translation gives CAYREGPYNEQYF.

Many counts were recorded for this clonotype. The J gene is TRBJ2-7, the V gene TRBV3-1, with 8 bases matching TRBD1. The CDR3 is made up of 14 amino acids. Germline CDR1 is LGHDT and CDR2 is YNNKEL (reference sequence). The V segment lost 7 bases and the J segment 3 bases; nucleotides outside the gene matches: 8. In nucleotides, the CDR3 is TGTGCCAGCAAACCTACAGGGGGAAACTACGAGCAGTACTTC. Its protein product is CASKPTGGNYEQYF.

This clonotype occurred a few times. This rearrangement joins TRBV9 to TRBJ2-3; 14 nucleotides line up with TRBD2. The CDR3 consists of 18 residues. Looked up from germline, CDR1 is SGDLS and CDR2 is YYNGEE. Germline trimming cut 4 bases from V and 2 bases from J; bases unmatched to any gene: 9. CDR3 residues: CASSPGTSGGFYTDTQYF. In DNA, the CDR3 is TGTGCCAGCAGCCCCGGGACTAGCGGGGGCTTTTACACAGATACGCAGTATTTT. Supplemented by reference TRBV9 and TRBJ2-3, the full variable domain reads DSGVTQTPKHLITATGQRVTLRCSPRSGDLSVYWYQQSLDQGLQFLIQYYNGEERAKGNILERFSAQQFPDLHSELNLSSLELGDSALYFCASSPGTSGGFYTDTQYFGPGTRLTVL.

The rearrangement joins TRBV20-1 to TRBJ2-7; TRBD1 is a possible D gene (6 bases). Looked up from germline, CDR1 is DFQATT and CDR2 is SNEGSKA (reference sequence). Trimming removed 3 bases from V and 2 bases from J, with 17 bases in between. The length of the CDR3 is 15 residues. The CDR3 DNA sequence: TGCAGTGCTAGGAACCGGGACACAAACGCCTACGAGCAGTACTTC. Translating gives CSARNRDTNAYEQYF.

This rearrangement joins TRBV7-2 to TRBJ2-5; the D call may be TRBD1 or TRBD2 (7 bases each). Trimming took off 3 bases at V and 4 bases at J, with 15 bases between the two ends. CDR1 and CDR2 (germline): SGHTA, FQGNSA. The CDR3 consists of 15 residues. This CDR3 is CASSFNRGGGETQYF. As DNA, the CDR3 is TGTGCCAGCAGCTTCAACAGGGGCGGGGGAGAGACCCAGTACTTC.

This chain links TRBV24-1 with TRBJ2-1; 9 nucleotides line up with TRBD2. The CDR3 consists of 15 residues. Germline CDR1 reads KGHDR; CDR2 reads SFDVKD. The V gene end was trimmed by 4 bases and the J gene end by 5 bases; junction bases not matched to a gene: 5. The CDR3 DNA sequence: TGTGCCACCAGTGAATCGGGACTAGCAAACAATGAGCAGTTCTTC. This translates into CATSESGLANNEQFF.

This clonotype was counted many times. DNA of the CDR3: TGTGCCAGCAGTTCGGGACAGTACTATGGCTACACCTTC. Translated: CASSSGQYYGYTF. The V gene is TRBV28, the J gene TRBJ1-2, with 7 bases matching TRBD1. The CDR3 sequence is 13 residues long. Germline V CDR1 and CDR2: MDHEN, SYDVKM. V shed 4 bases, J shed 3 bases, and the junction held 2 bases outside the gene matches.